This TCR beta chain was recorded in a study of blood T cell repertoires in COVID-19. Overall study: COVID-19 samples, acute and convalescent, were from the United States, Italy and Spain. PBMCs, B-cell-depleted T cells, or T cells provided the cDNA or gDNA that made up the material.

Trimming cost V 9 bases and J 5 bases; bases outside gene matches: 10. Germline V gene lookup returns CDR1 LNHDA and CDR2 SQIVND (reference sequence). The CDR3 runs 13 residues. In the original processing: Counts of nucleated cells, estimated from reference gene primer amplification, were obtained. Assay: immunoSEQ multiplex PCR; the TCRdb copy retains only in-frame clones and omits some. V and J calls plus clone size are reproduced from that table; the DNA served to infer D and trimming. The repertoire holds approximately 72,000 clones, with around 82% as singletons. Sequencing was performed on peripheral blood. This clonotype was obtained from a man aged 50-60 years with active COVID-19. The V gene is TRBV19, the J gene TRBJ2-7; TRBD2 aligns across 7 bases. This CDR3 reads CASRQLASHEQYF. The CDR3 DNA follows: TGTGCCAGCCGACAACTAGCGAGCCACGAGCAGTACTTC.